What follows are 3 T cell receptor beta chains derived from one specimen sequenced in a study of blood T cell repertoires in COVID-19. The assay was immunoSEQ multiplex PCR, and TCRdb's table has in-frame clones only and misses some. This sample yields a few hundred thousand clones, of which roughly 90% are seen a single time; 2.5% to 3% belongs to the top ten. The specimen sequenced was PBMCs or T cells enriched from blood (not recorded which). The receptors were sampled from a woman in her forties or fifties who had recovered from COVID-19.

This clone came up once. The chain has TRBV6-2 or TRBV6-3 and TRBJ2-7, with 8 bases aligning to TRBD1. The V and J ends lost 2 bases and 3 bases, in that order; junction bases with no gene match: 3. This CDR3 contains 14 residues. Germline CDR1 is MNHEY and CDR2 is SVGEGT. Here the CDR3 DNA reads TGTGCCAGCAGTTACGCAGGGGGCATCTACGAGCAGTACTTC. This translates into CASSYAGGIYEQYF.

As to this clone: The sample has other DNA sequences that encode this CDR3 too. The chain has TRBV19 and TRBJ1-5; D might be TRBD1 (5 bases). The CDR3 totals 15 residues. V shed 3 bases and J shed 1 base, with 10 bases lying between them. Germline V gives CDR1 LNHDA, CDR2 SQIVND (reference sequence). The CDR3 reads CASSILGVSNQPQHF. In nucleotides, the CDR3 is TGTGCCAGTAGTATTTTAGGGGTCAGCAATCAGCCCCAGCATTTT.

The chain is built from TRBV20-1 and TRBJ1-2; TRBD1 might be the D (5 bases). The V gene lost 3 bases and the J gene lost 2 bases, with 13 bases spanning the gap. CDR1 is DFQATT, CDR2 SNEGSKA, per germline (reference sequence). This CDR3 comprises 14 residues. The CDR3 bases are TGCAGTGCTAGTACGGGGGAAGGCAACTATGGCTACACCTTC. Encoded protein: CSASTGEGNYGYTF.